The rows below give T cell receptor beta chains drawn from one sample of a study of regulatory T cells in long-lasting Graves disease. TCRdb re-called the multiplex PCR reads through MiXCR, storing one row per CDR3 protein. Here the sample spans roughly 350,000 distinct CDR3 sequences, around 15% being singletons. The data also belong to a second study, concerning T cells in Graves' hyperthyroidism and ophthalmopathy.

This specimen was peripheral blood mononuclear cells (PBMCs), taken at new diagnosis, from a patient treated with antithyroid drugs. The receptors here all came from a middle-aged man with Graves disease. Both conserved end residues are part of each CDR3. A D gene is named only where the DNA matches it firmly. Clone size is not always given. Where it is, it says once, few, many or a class for expanded clones.

v_call	clone_size	d_call	j_call	cdr3_nt	cdr3_aa
TRBV2	.	.	TRBJ1-1	TGTGCCAGCAGTGCTCCGGAGGGGAACACTGAAGCTTCCTTT	CASSAPEGNTEASF
TRBV11-2	.	.	TRBJ1-3	TGTGCCAGCAGCTTAGGACGTTCAGGGGCGAACACCATATATTTT	CASSLGRSGANTIYF
TRBV28	many	.	TRBJ1-5	TGTGCCAGCAGTTTAAGGGGTGTGAGTCAGCCCCAGCATTTT	CASSLRGVSQPQHF
TRBV19	few	.	TRBJ2-5	TGTGCCAGTAGTATTCTGTTCTCGCGTCAAGAGACCCAGTACTTC	CASSILFSRQETQYF
TRBV15	many	TRBD1	TRBJ1-4	TGTGCCACCAGCTTAACAGGGGTGCAGGAAAAACTGTTTTTT	CATSLTGVQEKLFF
TRBV28	.	.	TRBJ1-6	TGTGCCAGCAGTTTAGGAGAGAGTTCACCCCTCCACTTT	CASSLGESSPLHF
TRBV7-8	many	.	TRBJ1-4	TGTGCCAGCAGCTTAAGCGTGCGGGGGGGCCAAGGACAACTGTTTTTT	CASSLSVRGGQGQLFF
TRBV20-1	.	TRBD1	TRBJ2-2	TGCAGTCCAGACCTGGACAGGCCAAACACCGGGGAGCTGTTTTTT	CSPDLDRPNTGELFF
TRBV28	.	.	TRBJ1-2	TGTGCCAGCAGAGGTCCCTATGGCTACACCTTC	CASRGPYGYTF
TRBV6-1	.	.	TRBJ2-1	TGTGCCAGCATGCTTAGCTCCTACAATGAGCAGTTCTTC	CASMLSSYNEQFF
TRBV6-1	.	.	TRBJ2-4	TGTGCCAGCAAAGGGGGGCCCCGGGACATTCAGTACTTC	CASKGGPRDIQYF
TRBV9	many	.	TRBJ1-6	TGTGCCAGCAGCTCACGGGGGGAAAGCCTAGATCCACCCCTCCACTTT	CASSSRGESLDPPLHF
TRBV2	many	.	TRBJ1-3	TGTGCCAGCATGGGGGGGGCTGCTGGAAACACCATATATTTT	CASMGGAAGNTIYF
TRBV20-1	.	.	TRBJ2-3	TGCAGCACCTCGGTGATCGGGGCCACAGATACGCAGTATTTT	CSTSVIGATDTQYF
TRBV20-1	few	TRBD1	TRBJ2-5	TGCAGTGCTAGAGCCCGGGACAGGGTGGAGACCCAGTACTTC	CSARARDRVETQYF
TRBV7-3	many	.	TRBJ1-1	TGTGCCAGCAGCTTAACGGGAGGGGTGAACACTGAAGCTTTCTTT	CASSLTGGVNTEAFF
TRBV19	few	.	TRBJ2-7	TGTGCCAGTAGTACCCGGACTCTGGGGTTTTTCGAGCAGTACTTC	CASSTRTLGFFEQYF
TRBV2	many	.	TRBJ2-5	TGTGCCAGCAGTTATAAGGTTCTGGAGACCCAGTACTTC	CASSYKVLETQYF
TRBV9	.	.	TRBJ2-7	TGTGCCAGCAGCGTATACTCTGGGAGCTCCTACGAGCAGTACTTC	CASSVYSGSSYEQYF
TRBV5-1	.	.	TRBJ1-5	TGCGCCAGCAGCTTTGGGACCGGAGGGGGATATCAGCCCCAGCATTTT	CASSFGTGGGYQPQHF
TRBV29-1	few	TRBD1	TRBJ2-1	TGCAGCGCAACCCGGCCTGGACAGGGAAGCTACAATGAGCAGTTCTTC	CSATRPGQGSYNEQFF
TRBV9	.	.	TRBJ2-5	TGTGCCAGCAGCCACGATGGAGGGATCGTGGAGACCCAGTACTTC	CASSHDGGIVETQYF
TRBV12-3/TRBV12-4	.	.	TRBJ2-3	TGTGCCAGCAGTTTAGCGGTCTTAACCCTTGGTAACACAGATACGCAGTATTTT	CASSLAVLTLGNTDTQYF
TRBV12-3/TRBV12-4	many	.	TRBJ1-2	TGTGCCAGCAGTTTGCAACAGGACTATGGCTACACCTTC	CASSLQQDYGYTF
TRBV20-1	few	.	TRBJ2-7	TGCAGTGCTTCGGACAGACGTTCCTACGAGCAGTACTTC	CSASDRRSYEQYF
TRBV7-2	many	TRBD2	TRBJ2-7	TGTGCCAGCAGCTATACTACTAGCGGCTCCTACGAGCAGTACTTC	CASSYTTSGSYEQYF
TRBV20-1	few	TRBD1	TRBJ1-5	TGCAGTGCTACCGGGACAGGGGATTGGCAGCCCCAGCATTTT	CSATGTGDWQPQHF
TRBV7-9	many	TRBD2	TRBJ2-1	TGTGCCAGCCGCGCGGGAGCCTACAATGAGCAGTTCTTC	CASRAGAYNEQFF
TRBV7-3	few	TRBD1	TRBJ2-7	TGTGCCAGCAGCCCCACAGGGGAAAACGAGCAGTACTTC	CASSPTGENEQYF
TRBV9	few	.	TRBJ1-1	TGTGCCAGCAGCGTAGGGATAGAGGGGCAAGCTTTCTTT	CASSVGIEGQAFF
TRBV5-1	many	TRBD1	TRBJ2-1	TGCGCCAGCCTTAGGGACAGGGGGCACAATGAGCAGTTCTTC	CASLRDRGHNEQFF
TRBV7-6	.	TRBD2	TRBJ2-5	TGTGCCAGCAGCTTCCCCCCTGCGGGGGGCGAGACCCAGTACTTC	CASSFPPAGGETQYF
TRBV18	many	TRBD1	TRBJ1-2	TGTGCCAGCTCACCTACGGGACAGGGGGCGCAGGACTACACCTTC	CASSPTGQGAQDYTF
TRBV27	many	TRBD1	TRBJ1-6	TGTGCCAGCAGTTTATACAGGGGGAATTCTTTATGGAATTCACCCCTCCACTTT	CASSLYRGNSLWNSPLHF
TRBV6-1	.	TRBD1	TRBJ2-2	TGTGCCAGCAGTGCGCTCCTCAGGGGGCACACCGGGGAGCTGTTTTTT	CASSALLRGHTGELFF
TRBV20-1	many	.	TRBJ1-6	TGCAGTGCTATGACGGGTAATTCACCCCTCCACTTT	CSAMTGNSPLHF
TRBV11-2	many	.	TRBJ2-7	TGTGCCAGCACCAGGATGGTTGTTTTGGGGGAGCAGTACTTC	CASTRMVVLGEQYF
TRBV6-1	many	TRBD1	TRBJ1-4	TGTGCCAGCAGAAAGCAGGGGGCAATGGATGAAAAACTGTTTTTT	CASRKQGAMDEKLFF